This TCR beta chain is drawn from a study of CD8 T cells in ankylosing spondylitis. TCRdb redid the calling of the 5' RACE reads with MiXCR, one entry per CDR3 protein. The sample lists 250,000 to 300,000 distinct CDR3 sequences, about a sixth occurring once. The germline V gene encodes CDR1 MDHEN and CDR2 SYDVKM. V lost 2 bases to trimming and J lost 0 bases, with 8 bases between them. This CDR3 is 15 amino acids long. The TCR originated in a male donor with ankylosing spondylitis or in good health (not recorded which). The gene calls are TRBV28 and TRBJ2-1; D is ambiguous. Sequenced sample: blood, either unsorted or a sorted T cell fraction (not recorded which). CDR3 amino acids: CASSLEILSYNEQFF. The CDR3 DNA follows: TGTGCCAGCAGTTTAGAAATACTCTCCTACAATGAGCAGTTCTTC.